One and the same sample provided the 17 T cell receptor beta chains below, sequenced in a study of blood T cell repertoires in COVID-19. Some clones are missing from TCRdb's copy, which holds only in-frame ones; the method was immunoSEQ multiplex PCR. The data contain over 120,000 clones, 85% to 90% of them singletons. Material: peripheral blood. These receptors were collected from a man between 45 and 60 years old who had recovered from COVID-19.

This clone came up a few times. The CDR3 loop reads CASSPRDTSNEKLFF. The CDR3 DNA reads as TGCGCCAGCAGCCCAAGGGACACTTCTAATGAAAAACTGTTTTTT. V is TRBV4-3 and J is TRBJ1-4, with D tentatively TRBD1 (6 bases). CDR1 is LGHNA and CDR2 is YSLEER in the germline V gene. The CDR3 sequence is 15 residues long. V shed 4 bases and J shed 3 bases, with 12 bases lying between them.

The CDR3 nucleotides are TGTGCCAGCAGCCAGGGAAGGGGGCGCGTCGGGGAGCTGTTTTTT. Amino acids: CASSQGRGRVGELFF. V usage is TRBV3-1 (or the pseudogene TRBV3-2) and J usage is TRBJ2-2; 7 positions agree with TRBD1. The CDR3 has 15 amino acids. The V segment lost 3 bases and the J segment 7 bases; nucleotides outside the gene matches: 8. CDR1 and CDR2 from the germline V gene are LGHDT and YNNKEL (reference sequence).

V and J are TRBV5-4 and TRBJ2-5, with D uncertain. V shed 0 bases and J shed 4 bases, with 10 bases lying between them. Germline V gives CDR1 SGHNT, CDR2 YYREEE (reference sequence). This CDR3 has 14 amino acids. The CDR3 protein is CASSLAPGRETQYF. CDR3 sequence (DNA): TGTGCCAGCAGCTTGGCACCCGGTCGAGAGACCCAGTACTTC.

The chain's CDR3 is CASARTAAGTTEQYF. The CDR3 DNA reads as TGTGCCAGCGCCAGGACAGCCGCGGGGACTACGGAACAGTACTTC. The genes are TRBV6-5 and TRBJ2-7; a weak D match, TRBD2 (7 bases). This CDR3 spans 15 amino acids. Trimming stripped 8 bases from V and 10 bases from J, with 27 bases between. Germline lookup yields CDR1 MNHEY and CDR2 SVGAGI.

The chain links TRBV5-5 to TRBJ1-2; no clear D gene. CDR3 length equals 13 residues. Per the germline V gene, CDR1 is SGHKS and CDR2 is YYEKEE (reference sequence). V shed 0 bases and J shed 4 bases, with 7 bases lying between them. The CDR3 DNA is TGTGCCAGCAGCTTGGAAGAGTCCTATGGCTACACCTTC. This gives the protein CASSLEESYGYTF.

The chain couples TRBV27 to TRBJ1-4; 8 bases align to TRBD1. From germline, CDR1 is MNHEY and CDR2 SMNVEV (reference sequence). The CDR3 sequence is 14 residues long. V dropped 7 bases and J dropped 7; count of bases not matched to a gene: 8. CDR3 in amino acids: CASNDRGGSEKLFF. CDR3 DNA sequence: TGTGCCAGCAATGACAGGGGCGGGTCTGAAAAACTGTTTTTT.

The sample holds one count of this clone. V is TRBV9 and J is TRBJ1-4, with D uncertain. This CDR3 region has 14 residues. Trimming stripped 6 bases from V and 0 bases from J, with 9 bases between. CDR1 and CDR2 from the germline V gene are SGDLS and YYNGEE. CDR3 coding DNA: TGTGCCAGCACCCAGAGGGCAACTAATGAAAAACTGTTTTTT. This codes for CASTQRATNEKLFF.

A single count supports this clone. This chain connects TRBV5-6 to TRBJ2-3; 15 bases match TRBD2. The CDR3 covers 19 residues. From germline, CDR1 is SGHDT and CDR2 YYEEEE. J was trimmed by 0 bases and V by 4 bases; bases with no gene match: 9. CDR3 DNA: TGTGCCAGCAGCCTCCGGACTAGCGGGGGGGCCCTTAGCACAGATACGCAGTATTTT. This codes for CASSLRTSGGALSTDTQYF.

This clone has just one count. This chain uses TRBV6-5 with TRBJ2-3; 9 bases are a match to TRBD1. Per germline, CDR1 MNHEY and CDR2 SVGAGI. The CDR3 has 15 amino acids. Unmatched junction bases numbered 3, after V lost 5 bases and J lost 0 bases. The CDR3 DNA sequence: TGTGCCAGCAGTAACAGGGGGCCTAGCACAGATACGCAGTATTTT. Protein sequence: CASSNRGPSTDTQYF.

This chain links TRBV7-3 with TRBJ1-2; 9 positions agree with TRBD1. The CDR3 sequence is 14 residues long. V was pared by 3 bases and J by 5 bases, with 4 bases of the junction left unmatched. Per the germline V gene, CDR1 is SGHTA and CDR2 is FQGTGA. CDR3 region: CASSLPGQGYGYTF. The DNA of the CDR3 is TGTGCCAGCAGCTTGCCGGGACAGGGATATGGCTACACCTTC.

This CDR3 reads CASSLNRGGFDEQFF. The CDR3 region has the DNA TGTGCCAGCAGCTTAAACCGGGGGGGCTTCGATGAGCAGTTCTTC. The chain employs TRBV7-3 and TRBJ2-1; 8 bases are shared with TRBD2. Germline trimming cut 1 base from V and 8 bases from J; bases unmatched to any gene: 7. This CDR3 has 15 residues. CDR1 and CDR2 (germline): SGHTA, FQGTGA.

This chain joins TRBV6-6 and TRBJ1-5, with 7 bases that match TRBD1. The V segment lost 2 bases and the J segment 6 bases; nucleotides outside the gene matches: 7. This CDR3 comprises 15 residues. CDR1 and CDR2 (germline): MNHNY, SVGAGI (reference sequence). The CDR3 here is CASSYPTGVGQPQHF. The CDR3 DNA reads TGTGCCAGCAGTTACCCTACAGGGGTAGGTCAGCCCCAGCATTTT.

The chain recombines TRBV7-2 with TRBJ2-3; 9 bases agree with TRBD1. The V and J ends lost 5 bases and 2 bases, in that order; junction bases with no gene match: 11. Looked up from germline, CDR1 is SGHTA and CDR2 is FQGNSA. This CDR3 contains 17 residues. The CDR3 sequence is CASSPDTGTGYTDTQYF. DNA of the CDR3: TGTGCCAGCAGCCCGGATACCGGGACAGGGTACACAGATACGCAGTATTTT.

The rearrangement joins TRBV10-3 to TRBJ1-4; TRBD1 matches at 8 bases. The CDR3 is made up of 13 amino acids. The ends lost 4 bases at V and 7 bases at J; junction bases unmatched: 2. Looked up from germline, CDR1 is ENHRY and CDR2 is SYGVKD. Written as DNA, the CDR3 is TGTGCCATCAGTGGGACAGGGATTGAAAAACTGTTTTTT. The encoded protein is CAISGTGIEKLFF.

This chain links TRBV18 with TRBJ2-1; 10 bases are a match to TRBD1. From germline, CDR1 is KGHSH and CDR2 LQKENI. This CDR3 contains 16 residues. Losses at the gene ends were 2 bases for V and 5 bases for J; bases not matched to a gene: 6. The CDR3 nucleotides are TGTGCCAGCTCACCAACCGGGACAGGGGTGAACAATGAGCAGTTCTTC. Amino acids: CASSPTGTGVNNEQFF.

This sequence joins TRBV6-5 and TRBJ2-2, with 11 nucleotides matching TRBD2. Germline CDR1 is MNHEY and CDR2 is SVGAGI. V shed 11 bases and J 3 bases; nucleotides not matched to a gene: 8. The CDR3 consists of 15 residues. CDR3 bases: TGTGCCGGGCGGGGGACTAGCGGCTACACCGGGGAGCTGTTTTTT. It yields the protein CAGRGTSGYTGELFF.

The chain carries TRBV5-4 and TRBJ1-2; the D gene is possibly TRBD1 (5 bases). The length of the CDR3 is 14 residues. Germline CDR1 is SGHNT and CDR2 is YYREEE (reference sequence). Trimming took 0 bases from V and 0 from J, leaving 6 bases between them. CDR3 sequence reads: CASSLGQSNYGYTF. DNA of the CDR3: TGTGCCAGCAGCTTGGGACAGTCTAACTATGGCTACACCTTC. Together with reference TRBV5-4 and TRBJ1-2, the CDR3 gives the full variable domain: ETGVTQSPTHLIKTRGQQVTLRCSSQSGHNTVSWYQQALGQGPQFIFQYYREEENGRGNFPPRFSGLQFPNYSSELNVNALELDDSALYLCASSLGQSNYGYTFGSGTRLTVV.